Each of the 5 T cell receptor beta chains below was sequenced from the same sample in a study of cytomegalovirus exposure and HLA in healthy donors. 13 Jbeta primers and 60 Vbeta primers were used for the PCR. Repertoires were generated with immunoSEQ multiplex PCR, while TCRdb's copy carries only in-frame clones and drops some. The sample has some 130,000 clones, and its top ten clones hold 1.5% to 2%. The sequencing sample was made of PBMCs. Receptors were obtained from a woman aged 55-70 years in good health and CMV-seronegative.

This chain connects TRBV7-9 to TRBJ2-1; 11 nucleotides line up with TRBD2. The ends lost 3 bases at V and 4 bases at J; junction bases unmatched: 5. Germline V gene lookup returns CDR1 SEHNR and CDR2 FQNEAQ (reference sequence). The CDR3 extends over 16 amino acids. CDR3 sequence (DNA): TGTGCCAGCAGCTTGACTAGCGGGGCACATTACAATGAGCAGTTCTTC. As protein: CASSLTSGAHYNEQFF. Looking up the rest from reference TRBV7-9 and TRBJ2-1 gives the full variable domain: DTGVSQNPRHKITKRGQNVTFRCDPISEHNRLYWYRQTLGQGPEFLTYFQNEAQLEKSRLLSDRFSAERPKGSFSTLEIQRTEQGDSAMYLCASSLTSGAHYNEQFFGPGTRLTVL.

This chain links TRBV6-4 with TRBJ2-2; D perhaps matches TRBD1 (6 bases). Germline V gene data show CDR1 as MRHNA and CDR2 as SNTAGT. Between the trimmed V and J ends, which lost 4 bases and 6 bases, there was a span of 12 bases. This CDR3 is 14 amino acids long. As DNA, the CDR3 is TGTGCCAGCAGTGGAACACAGGGCGCCGGGGAGCTGTTTTTT. Protein sequence: CASSGTQGAGELFF.

The rearrangement links TRBV2 to TRBJ2-4, with TRBD1 matching over 7 bases. The CDR3 spans 16 residues. Germline V gene sequence: CDR1 SNHLY, CDR2 FYNNEI. Trimming took 6 bases from V and 1 from J; bases not matched to a gene: 9. The CDR3 loop is CASSVRQGLAKNIQYF. The CDR3, as DNA: TGTGCCAGCAGCGTAAGACAGGGCCTGGCCAAAAACATTCAGTACTTC.

The rearrangement links TRBV15 to TRBJ2-1; 10 positions agree with TRBD2. CDR3 length: 16 amino acids. Trimming removed 0 bases from V and 2 bases from J; junction bases left unmatched: 1. Per the germline V gene, CDR1 is LNHNV and CDR2 is YYDKDF (reference sequence). CDR3 sequence (DNA): TGTGCCACCAGCAGAGAACTAGCGGGGACCTACAATGAGCAGTTCTTC. It yields the protein CATSRELAGTYNEQFF.

The rearrangement uses TRBV5-1 and TRBJ2-7; TRBD2 might be the D (5 bases). The CDR3 has 14 residues. Germline assignment: CDR1 SGHRS and CDR2 YFSETQ. V lost 1 base and J lost 5, with 13 bases in between. The CDR3 nucleotides read TGCGCCAGCAGCTTGCGGGGTACTCCCCACGAGCAGTACTTC. It specifies CASSLRGTPHEQYF.